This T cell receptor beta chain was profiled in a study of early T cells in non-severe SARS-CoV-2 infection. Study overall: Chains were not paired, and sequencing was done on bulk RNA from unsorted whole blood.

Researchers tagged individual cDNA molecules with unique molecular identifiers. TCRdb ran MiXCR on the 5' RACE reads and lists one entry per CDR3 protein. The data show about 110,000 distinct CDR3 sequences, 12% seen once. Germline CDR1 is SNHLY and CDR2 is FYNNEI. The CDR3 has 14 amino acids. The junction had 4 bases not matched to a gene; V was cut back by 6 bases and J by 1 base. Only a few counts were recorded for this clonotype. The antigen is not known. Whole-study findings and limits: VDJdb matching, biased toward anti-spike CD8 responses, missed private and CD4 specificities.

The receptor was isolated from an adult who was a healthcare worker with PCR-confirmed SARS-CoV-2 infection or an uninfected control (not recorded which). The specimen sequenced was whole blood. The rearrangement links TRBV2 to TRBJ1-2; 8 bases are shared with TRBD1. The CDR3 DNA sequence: TGTGCCAGCAGCGTCAGGGGGCGTAACTATGGCTACACCTTC. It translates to CASSVRGRNYGYTF.